This record looks at one TCR beta chain sequence and its context. Its cognate antigen has yet to be identified. Base quality data are lacking; no much larger clone is found one base away. A single peripheral blood draw of about 116 mL on average was collected from each donor into heparinised tubes. A BD FACSAria II and a panel including CD45RO, CCR7, CD25, CD127, CD95 and CD27 were used to sort naive, central memory, regulatory and stem cell-like memory CD4+ T cells. Purity was above 95% for every sorted population. PBMCs were isolated immediately by Lymphoprep density gradient centrifugation and stained directly without culture. To minimize batch effects, samples were stained and sorted in pairs, one healthy donor with one patient per experiment. The data are from a study of beta chain features in type 1 diabetes (dated by TCRdb to 2017 to 2018). Broadly, across the study: Patients and healthy donors did not differ in mean age, gender distribution, total cell number or subset yield. A total of under 120,000,000 sorted cells were examined across all samples, and RNA yield correlated strongly with the number of cells per subset. The study compared the TCRB repertoires of sorted circulating CD4+ T cell subsets in recently diagnosed type 1 diabetes patients with those in matched healthy donors. Naive and central memory subsets were obtained from all 30 or so donors, but regulatory and stem cell-like memory subsets were isolated from only 8 patients and roughly eight healthy donors. General study outcomes and caveats: HLA sub-analyses involved small numbers of individuals, so any influence of HLA type on TCRB rearrangement remained unresolved. Naive, central memory and regulatory TCRB repertoires appeared to be more similar among patients than among healthy donors. Shorter templates might have been favored by PCR, but patient and control samples were amplified and corrected together, so both groups would have been affected equally by any skew. Type 1 diabetes patients showed a moderate but significant shortening of TCRB CDR3 length in all four CD4+ subsets. At VDJ recombination sites, patients with type 1 diabetes made fewer insertions and deleted more nucleotides, a pattern implying thymic rearrangement abnormalities. Because cDNA rather than genomic DNA was sequenced, highly expressing activated cells could have been over-represented, although no difference in activation and CD3 levels was found between groups.

The junction carries 10 bases between V and J, which are trimmed by 0 bases and 2 bases respectively. Per the germline V gene, SGDLS is the CDR1 and YYNGEE is the CDR2. Counted from cysteine to phenylalanine, this CDR3 has 15 amino acids. Only the CDR3 DNA is retained, 45 bases long and in frame from the first base. The High Capacity cDNA Reverse Transcription Kit was used to reverse transcribe all of the isolated RNA, meaning that expressed TCRB transcripts were what got sequenced. Deep immunoSEQ sequencing was performed on naive, central memory and regulatory T cell samples, with an average of approximately 3.9 million total reads per sample. Sorted cells were lysed in RLT buffer, and RNA was extracted using DNase-treated RNeasy Micro or Mini kits according to cell number. Each cell subset was processed on its own to prevent cross-contamination, while patient and healthy donor samples were processed together. TCRB sequences were amplified from cDNA with the immunoSEQ multiplex PCR, producing 87-bp fragments spanning the CDR3 region. Amplicons were sequenced on the Illumina HiSeq platform. As for the authors' bioinformatics: PCR bias was corrected computationally using synthetic template baselines, and reads within Hamming distance 2 were collapsed, with unmergeable singletons discarded. Reads were aligned against IMGT so that V, D and J genes, CDR3 length and insertions or deletions at six rearrangement sites could be assigned. Within each subset, clonotype counts were normalized to the number of sorted cells before true diversity and Gini coefficients were calculated with the tcR R package. The overlap coefficient, calculated on TCRB nucleotide sequences, was used to quantify repertoire sharing. Out-of-frame TCRB sequences from naive cells were analyzed to stand in for the pre-selection repertoire. TCRdb re-hosts the immuneACCESS table, in-frame sequences only. Its copies lack some clones; in the studies checked, an unresolved V gene accounts for under half of them, and the cause for the rest is not known. The V and J calls and the clone size are those of that table, but D and trimming were determined from the DNA. The sample table holds approximately 170,000 clones, of which roughly 65% were seen once. The biggest ten clones account for roughly 0.092% of the sample.

Material: naive CD4+ T cells from blood. This sample's cell subset or site label indicates: true naive CD4+ T cells. The receptor comes from a man aged 30 to 39 with type 1 diabetes. The receptor chain draws on TRBV9 and TRBJ2-3; matching of 7 bases hints at TRBD2 as the D gene. The base sequence is TGTGCCAGCAGCGTAGAGGGGGGGCTCACAGATACGCAGTATTTT. Its protein reads: CASSVEGGLTDTQYF.